The clone carrying this T cell receptor beta chain was found once. Its antigen remains unidentified. The data were obtained in a study of Tregs in tolerant kidney transplant recipients. Germline V gene lookup returns CDR1 MNHEY and CDR2 SVGAGI. This CDR3 has 15 amino acids. Germline trimming cut 3 bases from V and 1 base from J; bases unmatched to any gene: 5. Measured with immunoSEQ multiplex PCR; TCRdb has only the in-frame clones, and not every one. The repertoire holds around 230,000 clones, with 80% to 85% as singletons. Study-level points and caveats: No direct test of biological reproducibility was done here.

Material for sequencing was CD4+ T cells from blood. This receptor was obtained from a human donor in good health. J is TRBJ1-1 and V is TRBV6-5, with 7 nucleotides matching TRBD1. The CDR3 spells CASSYLDRPNTEAFF. CDR3 nucleotides: TGTGCCAGCAGTTATTTGGACAGGCCGAACACTGAAGCTTTCTTT.